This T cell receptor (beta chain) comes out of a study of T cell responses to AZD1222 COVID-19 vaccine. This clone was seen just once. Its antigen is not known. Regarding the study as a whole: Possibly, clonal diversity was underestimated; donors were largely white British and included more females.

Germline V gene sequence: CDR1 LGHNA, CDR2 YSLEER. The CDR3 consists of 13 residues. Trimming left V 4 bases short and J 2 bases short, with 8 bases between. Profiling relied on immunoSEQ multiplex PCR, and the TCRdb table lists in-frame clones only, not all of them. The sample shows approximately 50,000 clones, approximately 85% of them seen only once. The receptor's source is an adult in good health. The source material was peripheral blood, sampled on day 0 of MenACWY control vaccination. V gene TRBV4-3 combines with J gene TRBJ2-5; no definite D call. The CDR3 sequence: CASSPTEQETQYF. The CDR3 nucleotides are TGCGCCAGCAGCCCAACAGAACAAGAGACCCAGTACTTC.